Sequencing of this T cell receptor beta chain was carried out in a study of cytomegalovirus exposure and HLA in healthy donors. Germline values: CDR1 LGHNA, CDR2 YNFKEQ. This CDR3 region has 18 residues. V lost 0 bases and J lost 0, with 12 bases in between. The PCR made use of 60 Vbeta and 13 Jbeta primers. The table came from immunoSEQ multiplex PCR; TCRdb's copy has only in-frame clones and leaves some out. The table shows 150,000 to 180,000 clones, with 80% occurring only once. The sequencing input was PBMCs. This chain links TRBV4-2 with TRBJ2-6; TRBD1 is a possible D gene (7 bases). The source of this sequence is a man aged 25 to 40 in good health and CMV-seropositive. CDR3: CASSQDGQGGSGANVLTF. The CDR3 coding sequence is TGTGCCAGCAGCCAAGATGGGCAGGGGGGCTCTGGGGCCAACGTCCTGACTTTC.